A single sample gave rise to the 30 T cell receptor beta chains below, sequenced in a study of T-cell reconstitution after alpha-beta-depleted transplantation in children. During its preparation, the TCRbeta library received unique molecular identifiers. TCRdb re-called the PCR reads through MiXCR, storing one row per CDR3 protein. Among about a million distinct CDR3 sequences listed, roughly 29% were seen once. The specimen was PBMCs, mostly from graft donor cells, collected 360 days after TCRalphabeta/CD19-depleted stem cell transplant. Receptor source: a boy under two years old who had a stem cell transplant for SCID, so the T cells may come from the graft donor.

V usage is TRBV6-2 or TRBV6-3 and J usage is TRBJ2-1, with D perhaps matching TRBD1 or TRBD2 (5 bases each). Germline V gene sequence: CDR1 MNHEY, CDR2 SVGEGT. The CDR3 is made up of 13 amino acids. The ends were cut back, 5 bases at V and 15 bases at J, with 20 bases in the middle. The CDR3 protein is CASSASGSPWGFF. As DNA, the CDR3 is TGTGCCAGCAGTGCCTCAGGGAGCCCATGGGGGTTCTTC.

This clonotype has just a few counts. The rearrangement uses TRBV20-1 and TRBJ2-6, with TRBD1 matching over 7 bases. The length of the CDR3 is 15 residues. The V segment lost 1 base and the J segment 2 bases; nucleotides outside the gene matches: 2. Germline CDR1 reads DFQATT; CDR2 reads SNEGSKA (reference sequence). The CDR3 reads CSARATGAGANVLTF. In DNA form, the CDR3 reads TGCAGTGCTAGAGCTACAGGGGCTGGGGCCAACGTCCTGACTTTC.

The rearrangement links TRBV29-1 to TRBJ2-3, with D tentatively TRBD1 (6 bases). Trimming shortened V by 8 bases and J by 2 bases, and 26 bases separated the two germline ends. This CDR3 comprises 17 residues. Germline CDR1 SQVTM, CDR2 ANQGSEA. The CDR3 DNA is TGCAGCACCCCTAGCAGCGTCCGGACAGCCCACACAGATACGCAGTATTTT. It specifies CSTPSSVRTAHTDTQYF.

The rearrangement joins TRBV7-3 to TRBJ2-1, with 8 positions matching TRBD2. Germline V gives CDR1 SGHTA, CDR2 FQGTGA. This CDR3 has 14 amino acids. With 2 bases clipped from V and 8 bases from J, the junction kept 5 bases outside the gene matches. CDR3 coding DNA: TGTGCCAGCAGCTTAGCGGGGGGCCGCTATGAGCAGTTCTTC. Protein product: CASSLAGGRYEQFF.

This clonotype was counted a few times. The chain links TRBV4-1 to TRBJ1-1; the D gene is possibly TRBD1 (5 bases). The V and J ends lost 0 bases and 3 bases respectively, with 11 bases between them. Germline V CDR1 and CDR2: MGHRA, YSYEKL. This CDR3 is built from 15 residues. Written as DNA, the CDR3 is TGCGCCAGCAGCCAAGATGGGGCCCCGTACACTGAAGCTTTCTTT. Translated, it gives CASSQDGAPYTEAFF.

This clonotype was detected only a few times. The CDR3 sequence: CASRRDIQETQYF. The CDR3 DNA reads as TGTGCCAGCAGACGGGACATTCAAGAGACCCAGTACTTC. The gene calls are TRBV12-3 or TRBV12-4 and TRBJ2-5; D perhaps matches TRBD1 (6 bases). CDR3 size: 13 residues. The V gene lost 6 bases and the J gene lost 2 bases, with 10 bases spanning the gap.

This clonotype was seen only a few times. The chain combines TRBV6-2 or TRBV6-3 with TRBJ2-7; D gene unclear. The CDR3 has 15 amino acids. Trimming took off 0 bases at V and 3 bases at J, with 12 bases between the two ends. In germline, CDR1 is MNHEY, CDR2 SVGEGT. The CDR3 DNA reads as TGTGCCAGCAGTTACTCTTTGGCGGCAGTCTACGAGCAGTACTTC. Protein: CASSYSLAAVYEQYF.

This chain connects TRBV19 to TRBJ2-7; perhaps TRBD2 as D (6 bases). V was pared by 10 bases and J by 2 bases, with 18 bases between. Germline V gene data show CDR1 as LNHDA and CDR2 as SQIVND (reference sequence). The CDR3 runs to 14 residues. The CDR3 loop is CATSGRTGPYEQYF. In DNA form, the CDR3 reads TGTGCCACTTCAGGGAGGACGGGACCCTACGAGCAGTACTTC.

CDR3 amino acids: CASSLRRRIGAADTQYF. The CDR3 DNA reads TGTGCCAGCAGTTTGCGGAGACGGATCGGGGCTGCAGATACGCAGTATTTT. The chain has TRBV12-3 or TRBV12-4 and TRBJ2-3; D is possibly TRBD1 or TRBD2 (5 bases each). Trimming pared 3 bases from V and 4 bases from J, leaving 20 bases between. This CDR3 contains 17 residues.

This clonotype was seen at least ten times. This sequence joins TRBV5-1 and TRBJ1-1; D is undetermined. The germline gives CDR1 SGHRS, CDR2 YFSETQ. This CDR3 has 14 amino acids. V was clipped by 1 base and J by 0 bases, with 7 bases between them. CDR3: CASSLLSLNTEAFF. The CDR3 nucleotides are TGCGCCAGCAGCTTGTTGTCGCTGAACACTGAAGCTTTCTTT.

This clonotype showed up just a few times. The chain couples TRBV10-1 to TRBJ2-3; the D is unclear. V was shortened by 4 bases and J by 6 bases, with 17 bases between the two germline ends. Germline V gene data show CDR1 as WNHNN and CDR2 as SYGVQD (reference sequence). The CDR3 extends over 15 amino acids. CDR3 nucleotides: TGCGCCAGCAGTGTAGGCGTCAGCCCCAGGGATACGCAGTATTTT. It is translated as CASSVGVSPRDTQYF.

This rearrangement joins TRBV7-8 to TRBJ2-4, with 8 bases aligning to TRBD1. V lost 0 bases, J lost 12 bases, and 10 bases stayed unmatched. CDR3 length equals 15 residues. Germline V gene sequence: CDR1 SGHVS, CDR2 FQNEAQ. CDR3 nucleotide sequence: TGTGCCAGCAGCTTAGCGCTAGGCCGGACAGGGCATCAGTACTTC. This gives the protein CASSLALGRTGHQYF.

The genes are TRBV5-1 and TRBJ2-1; 7 nucleotides align to TRBD1. CDR3 length equals 17 residues. CDR1 is SGHRS and CDR2 is YFSETQ in the germline V gene. The junction had 10 bases not matched to a gene; V was cut back by 0 bases and J by 4 bases. Here the CDR3 DNA reads TGCGCCAGCAGCTTGGGTCTTGCCGGGACAGCTTACAATGAGCAGTTCTTC. This encodes CASSLGLAGTAYNEQFF.

The chain couples TRBV20-1 to TRBJ2-2; TRBD1 agrees at 10 bases. This CDR3 has 16 residues. V was clipped by 0 bases and J by 4 bases; unmatched bases: 5. Germline-derived CDR1 and CDR2 are DFQATT and SNEGSKA (reference sequence). The CDR3 here is CSAREGTGAPTGELFF. The CDR3 coding sequence is TGCAGTGCTAGAGAAGGGACAGGGGCGCCCACCGGGGAGCTGTTTTTT.

V gene TRBV3-1 combines with J gene TRBJ2-7; TRBD1 agrees at 9 bases. The CDR3 contains 15 residues. The germline V gene encodes CDR1 LGHDT and CDR2 YNNKEL (reference sequence). V shed 0 bases, J shed 5 bases, and the junction held 5 bases outside the gene matches. The CDR3 region has the DNA TGTGCCAGCAGCCAAGAAGGGACAGGGAAAAACGAGCAGTACTTC. Translating it yields CASSQEGTGKNEQYF.

This clonotype was seen at least ten times. The chain recombines TRBV10-2 with TRBJ2-7, with a possible D match to TRBD1 (6 bases). The CDR3 has 15 amino acids. V was clipped by 7 bases and J by 2 bases, with 18 bases between them. Germline values: CDR1 WSHSY, CDR2 SAAADI. The CDR3 sequence: CASTPRDTWPYEQYF. CDR3 coding DNA: TGCGCCAGCACCCCGAGGGACACCTGGCCCTACGAGCAGTACTTC.

This chain joins TRBV28 and TRBJ1-1, with 9 bases matching TRBD1. This CDR3 is built from 15 residues. The germline V gene has CDR1 MDHEN and CDR2 SYDVKM. V gave up 6 bases and J gave up 6 bases; unmatched junction bases: 11. The CDR3 protein is CASRPYGTGSAEAFF. The CDR3 DNA is TGTGCCAGCAGGCCTTACGGGACAGGGAGCGCTGAAGCTTTCTTT. The complete variable domain, with remaining parts taken from reference TRBV28 and TRBJ1-1, reads DVKVTQSSRYLVKRTGEKVFLECVQDMDHENMFWYRQDPGLGLRLIYFSYDVKMKEKGDIPEGYSVSREKKERFSLILESASTNQTSMYLCASRPYGTGSAEAFFGQGTRLTVV.

The chain links TRBV6-1 to TRBJ2-1, with D tentatively TRBD2 (6 bases). The CDR3 runs 14 residues. V was pared by 8 bases and J by 1 base, with 12 bases between. Germline-derived CDR1 and CDR2 are MNHNS and SASEGT. The CDR3 DNA reads TGTGCCAGCGCCGGGGCGGGGTCCTACAATGAGCAGTTCTTC. Its protein is CASAGAGSYNEQFF.

The chain carries TRBV5-1 and TRBJ2-7; D gene unclear. The CDR3 contains 16 residues. V was shortened by 0 bases and J by 3 bases, with 16 bases between the two germline ends. Germline CDR1 reads SGHRS; CDR2 reads YFSETQ. The CDR3: CASSLVASLISYEQYF. CDR3 DNA sequence: TGCGCCAGCAGCTTGGTTGCCTCCCTGATTAGCTACGAGCAGTACTTC.

The rearrangement uses TRBV29-1 and TRBJ1-4; D gene uncertain. Germline CDR1 reads SQVTM; CDR2 reads ANQGSEA. The CDR3 sequence is 12 residues long. The V gene lost 4 bases and the J gene lost 4 bases, with 7 bases spanning the gap. The CDR3 nucleotides read TGCAGCGTTGTTGGCGGTAATGAAAAACTGTTTTTT. It encodes CSVVGGNEKLFF. Using reference TRBV29-1 and TRBJ1-4 for the parts outside the CDR3, the full variable domain is SAVISQKPSRDICQRGTSLTIQCQVDSQVTMMFWYRQQPGQSLTLIATANQGSEATYESGFVIDKFPISRPNLTFSTLTVSNMSPEDSSIYLCSVVGGNEKLFFGSGTQLSVL.

V usage is TRBV6-1 and J usage is TRBJ1-1, with D maybe TRBD1 (5 bases). Germline CDR1 reads MNHNS; CDR2 reads SASEGT. The CDR3 spans 14 residues. V was clipped by 8 bases and J by 1 base, with 14 bases between them. The CDR3 DNA sequence: TGTGCCAGCTGGGGGGTTCGGGGGAACACTGAAGCTTTCTTT. Translated, it gives CASWGVRGNTEAFF.

Note on this clonotype: A read error may be the cause here, since a much bigger clone is one base away. The chain employs TRBV20-1 and TRBJ2-1, with a possible D match to TRBD1 (5 bases). Germline V gives CDR1 DFQATT, CDR2 SNEGSKA (reference sequence). V was shortened by 1 base and J by 13 bases, with 14 bases between the two germline ends. The CDR3 spans 12 residues. CDR3 nucleotides: TGCAGTGCTAGAGGGGGCCCCACCAACCAGTTCTTC. The encoded protein is CSARGGPTNQFF.

The V call is TRBV3-1, the J call TRBJ1-1; maybe TRBD1 (5 bases). From germline, CDR1 is LGHDT and CDR2 YNNKEL (reference sequence). V was pared by 6 bases and J by 11 bases, with 22 bases between. This CDR3 has 14 residues. This CDR3 is CASRHEGESRGAFF. CDR3 nucleotides: TGTGCCAGCAGGCACGAGGGTGAATCCCGGGGGGCTTTCTTT. The variable domain in full, completed from reference TRBV3-1 and TRBJ1-1, reads DTAVSQTPKYLVTQMGNDKSIKCEQNLGHDTMYWYKQDSKKFLKIMFSYNNKELIINETVPNRFSPKSPDKAHLNLHINSLELGDSAVYFCASRHEGESRGAFFGQGTRLTVV.

In this sample, this clonotype turned up a few times. The rearrangement uses TRBV5-1 and TRBJ2-7; D is uncertain. Looked up from germline, CDR1 is SGHRS and CDR2 is YFSETQ. CDR3 length equals 18 residues. The V gene lost 0 bases and the J gene lost 0 bases, with 19 bases spanning the gap. The chain's CDR3 is CASSLESPTPGPSYEQYF. Written as DNA, the CDR3 is TGCGCCAGCAGCTTGGAATCTCCCACACCGGGCCCCTCCTACGAGCAGTACTTC.

The chain has TRBV7-2 and TRBJ2-5; 7 nucleotides agree with TRBD2. The CDR3 extends over 12 amino acids. Germline V gives CDR1 SGHTA, CDR2 FQGNSA. V was clipped by 2 bases and J by 11 bases; unmatched bases: 5. The CDR3 region has the DNA TGTGCCAGCAGCTTATCATACGGGGGGCAGTACTTC. Translating gives CASSLSYGGQYF.

The chain uses TRBV7-6 and TRBJ1-1; perhaps TRBD1 as D (6 bases). The CDR3 extends over 15 amino acids. V was trimmed by 6 bases and J by 4 bases, leaving 18 bases between them. Germline loops: CDR1 SGHVS, CDR2 FNYEAQ. Here the CDR3 reads CASSQSGGPGTEAFF. CDR3 coding DNA: TGTGCCAGCAGTCAAAGTGGGGGGCCGGGCACTGAAGCTTTCTTT.

This clonotype was detected ten times or more. This rearrangement joins TRBV12-3 or TRBV12-4 to TRBJ1-5; 7 bases fit TRBD1. This CDR3 comprises 13 residues. V lost 6 bases and J lost 3; bases outside the gene matches: 2. The CDR3 bases are TGTGCCAGCAGCGGGACAGTCAATCAGCCCCAGCATTTT. It specifies CASSGTVNQPQHF.

V and J are TRBV12-3 or TRBV12-4 and TRBJ1-2, with a possible D match to TRBD1 (6 bases). This CDR3 has 16 residues. V lost 6 bases to trimming and J lost 2 bases, with 19 bases between them. The chain's CDR3 is CASRRQARLSNYGYTF. The CDR3 DNA reads TGTGCCAGCAGGAGACAGGCCCGGCTCTCGAACTATGGCTACACCTTC.

This clonotype appeared a single time. The chain uses TRBV20-1 and TRBJ2-3; 9 nucleotides align to TRBD2. The CDR3 has 15 amino acids. With V trimmed by 4 bases and J by 4 bases, 9 bases remained unmatched. Germline V CDR1 and CDR2: DFQATT, SNEGSKA (reference sequence). CDR3 amino acids: CSATGTSFSADTQYF. DNA of the CDR3: TGCAGTGCTACCGGGACTAGCTTTTCGGCAGATACGCAGTATTTT.

This clonotype was observed a handful of times. The CDR3 protein is CASSQAPAHEKLFF. CDR3 DNA: TGTGCCAGCAGCCAAGCGCCCGCCCACGAAAAACTGTTTTTT. The rearrangement uses TRBV4-2 and TRBJ1-4; D unclear. This CDR3 is 14 amino acids long. Germline CDR1 LGHNA, CDR2 YNFKEQ. V was cut by 1 base and J by 8 bases, with 11 bases left in between.